A selection of T cell receptor beta chains follows, all from one sample in a study of cytomegalovirus exposure and HLA in healthy donors. Produced via immunoSEQ multiplex PCR; TCRdb's table is partial and in-frame only. The sample data list under 200,000 clones. The sample was PBMCs. The receptor source for this set is a woman under 30 in good health and CMV-seropositive. The conserved cysteine and the conserved F or W are not part of the CDR3 here.

v_call: TRBV19; j_call: TRBJ1-3; cdr3_aa: ASSWAGQGTDTIY
v_call: TRBV5-4; j_call: TRBJ2-2; cdr3_aa: ASSLVRGANTGELF
v_call: TRBV18; j_call: TRBJ2-3; cdr3_aa: ASSQSTETGISTDTQY
v_call: TRBV4-2; j_call: TRBJ1-3; cdr3_aa: ASSQEQGISGNTIY
v_call: TRBV7-6; j_call: TRBJ1-2; cdr3_aa: ASSRNRDRDPYGYT
v_call: TRBV19; j_call: TRBJ1-4; cdr3_aa: ASSIPVPTNEKLF
v_call: TRBV4-2; j_call: TRBJ2-7; cdr3_aa: ASSQDKRGGYEQY
v_call: TRBV2; j_call: TRBJ2-1; cdr3_aa: ASSGTRVSYNEQF
v_call: TRBV6-4; j_call: TRBJ1-2; cdr3_aa: ASSDSGQGSYGYT
v_call: TRBV14; j_call: TRBJ2-7; cdr3_aa: ASSQDRDSFYEQY
v_call: TRBV27; j_call: TRBJ2-5; cdr3_aa: ASRAGLAGSGETQY
v_call: TRBV19; j_call: TRBJ1-2; cdr3_aa: ASSMTTMDGYT
v_call: TRBV29-1; j_call: TRBJ2-7; cdr3_aa: SVTGTGFEQY
v_call: TRBV6-6; j_call: TRBJ2-7; cdr3_aa: ASSYFQGSYEQY
v_call: TRBV9; j_call: TRBJ2-7; cdr3_aa: ASSSGTSGGEQY
v_call: TRBV18; j_call: TRBJ2-2; cdr3_aa: ASSLDYNTGELF
v_call: TRBV7-9; j_call: TRBJ1-2; cdr3_aa: ASSLTGSYGYT